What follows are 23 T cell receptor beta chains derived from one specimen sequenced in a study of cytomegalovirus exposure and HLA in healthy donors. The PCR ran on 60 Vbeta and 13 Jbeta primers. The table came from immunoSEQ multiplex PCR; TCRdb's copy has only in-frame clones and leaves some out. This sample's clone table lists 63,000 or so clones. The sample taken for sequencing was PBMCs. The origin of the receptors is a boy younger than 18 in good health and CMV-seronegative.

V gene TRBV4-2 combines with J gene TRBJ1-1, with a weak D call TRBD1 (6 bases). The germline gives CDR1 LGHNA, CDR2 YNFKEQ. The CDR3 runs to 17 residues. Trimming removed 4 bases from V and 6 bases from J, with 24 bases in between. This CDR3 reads CASSPTSSQGIFSEAFF. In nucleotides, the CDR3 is TGTGCCAGCAGCCCCACCTCCTCCCAGGGGATTTTTTCTGAAGCTTTCTTT.

The CDR3 is CASSSRQYEETQYF. CDR3 coding DNA: TGTGCCAGCAGCTCGCGACAGTACGAAGAGACCCAGTACTTC. The rearrangement joins TRBV7-9 to TRBJ2-5, with D possibly matching TRBD1 (5 bases). Germline CDR1 is SEHNR and CDR2 is FQNEAQ (reference sequence). The CDR3 runs to 14 residues. V lost 4 bases, J lost 3 bases, and 12 bases lay in between.

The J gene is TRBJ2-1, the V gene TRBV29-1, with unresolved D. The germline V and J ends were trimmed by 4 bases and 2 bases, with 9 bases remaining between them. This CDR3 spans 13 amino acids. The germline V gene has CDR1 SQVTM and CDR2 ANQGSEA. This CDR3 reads CSVVPQTYNEQFF. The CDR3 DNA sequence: TGCAGCGTTGTTCCCCAAACCTACAATGAGCAGTTCTTC.

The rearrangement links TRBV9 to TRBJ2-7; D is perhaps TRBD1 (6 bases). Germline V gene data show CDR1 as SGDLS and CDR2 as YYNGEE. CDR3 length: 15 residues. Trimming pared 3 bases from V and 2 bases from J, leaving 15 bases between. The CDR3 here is CASSGGQELTYEQYF. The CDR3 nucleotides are TGTGCCAGCAGCGGGGGACAAGAGCTTACCTACGAGCAGTACTTC.

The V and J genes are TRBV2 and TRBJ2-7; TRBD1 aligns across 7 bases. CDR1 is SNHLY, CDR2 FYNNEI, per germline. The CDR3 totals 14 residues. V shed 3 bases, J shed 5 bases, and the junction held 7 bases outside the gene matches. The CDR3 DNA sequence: TGTGCCAGCAGTGAGTGGCAGGGGGTAAACGAGCAGTACTTC. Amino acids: CASSEWQGVNEQYF.

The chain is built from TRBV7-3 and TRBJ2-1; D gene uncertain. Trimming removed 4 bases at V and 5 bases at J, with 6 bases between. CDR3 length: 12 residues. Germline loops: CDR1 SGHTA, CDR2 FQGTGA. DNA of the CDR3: TGTGCCAGCAGCTCTAATAACAATGAGCAGTTCTTC. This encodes CASSSNNNEQFF. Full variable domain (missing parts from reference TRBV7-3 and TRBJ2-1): GAGVSQTPSNKVTEKGKYVELRCDPISGHTALYWYRQSLGQGPEFLIYFQGTGAADDSGLPNDRFFAVRPEGSVSTLKIQRTERGDSAVYLCASSSNNNEQFFGPGTRLTVL.

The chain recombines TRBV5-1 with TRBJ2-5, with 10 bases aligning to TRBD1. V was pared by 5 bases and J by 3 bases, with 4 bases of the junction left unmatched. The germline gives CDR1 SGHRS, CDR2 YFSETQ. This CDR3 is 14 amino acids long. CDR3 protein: CASRTGTGEETQYF. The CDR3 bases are TGCGCCAGCAGAACCGGGACAGGGGAAGAGACCCAGTACTTC.

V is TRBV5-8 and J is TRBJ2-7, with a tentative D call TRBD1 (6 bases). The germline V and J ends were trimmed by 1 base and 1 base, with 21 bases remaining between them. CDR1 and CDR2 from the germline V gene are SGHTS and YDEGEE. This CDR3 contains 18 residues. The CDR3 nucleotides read TGTGCCAGCAGCTTGTATCACAGGGCGGGCTATCTGTCCTACGAGCAGTACTTC. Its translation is CASSLYHRAGYLSYEQYF.

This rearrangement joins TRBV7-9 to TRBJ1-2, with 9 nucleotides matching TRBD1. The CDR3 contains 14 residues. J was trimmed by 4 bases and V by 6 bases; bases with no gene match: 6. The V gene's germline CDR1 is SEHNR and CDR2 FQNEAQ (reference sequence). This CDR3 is CASSFGTGSYGYTF. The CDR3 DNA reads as TGTGCCAGCAGTTTCGGGACAGGGAGCTATGGCTACACCTTC.

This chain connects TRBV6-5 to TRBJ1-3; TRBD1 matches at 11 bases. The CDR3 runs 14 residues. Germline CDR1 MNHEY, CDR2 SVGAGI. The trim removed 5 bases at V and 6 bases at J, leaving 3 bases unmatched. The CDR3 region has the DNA TGTGCCAGCAGTCAAGGACAGGGGGCAAACACCATATATTTT. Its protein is CASSQGQGANTIYF.

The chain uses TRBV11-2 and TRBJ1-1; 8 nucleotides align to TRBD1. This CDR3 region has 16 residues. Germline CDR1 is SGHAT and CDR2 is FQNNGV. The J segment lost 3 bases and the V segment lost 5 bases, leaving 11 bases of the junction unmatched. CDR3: CASSPTQGGGHTEAFF. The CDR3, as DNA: TGTGCCAGCAGCCCCACACAGGGGGGAGGGCACACTGAAGCTTTCTTT.

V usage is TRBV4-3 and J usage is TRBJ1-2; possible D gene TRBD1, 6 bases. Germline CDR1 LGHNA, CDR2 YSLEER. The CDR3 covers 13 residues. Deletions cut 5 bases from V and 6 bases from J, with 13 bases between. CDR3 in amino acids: CASSAGQIDGYTF. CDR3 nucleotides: TGCGCCAGCAGCGCTGGACAGATAGATGGCTACACCTTC.

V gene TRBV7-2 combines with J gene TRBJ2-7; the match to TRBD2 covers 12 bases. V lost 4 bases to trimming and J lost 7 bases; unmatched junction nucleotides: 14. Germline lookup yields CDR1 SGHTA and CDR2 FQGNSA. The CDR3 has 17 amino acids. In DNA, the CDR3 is TGTGCCAGCAGCTCCTTCCCCCTAGCGGGAGGGGTAGGGGAGCAGTACTTC. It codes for CASSSFPLAGGVGEQYF.

CDR3 loop: CASSQERTGVDTGELFF. The CDR3 nucleotides read TGTGCCAGCAGCCAAGAAAGAACAGGGGTTGACACCGGGGAGCTGTTTTTT. V is TRBV14 and J is TRBJ2-2, with 7 bases that match TRBD1. J was trimmed by 3 bases and V by 0 bases; bases with no gene match: 7. Looked up from germline, CDR1 is SGHDN and CDR2 is FVKESK. This CDR3 has 17 residues.

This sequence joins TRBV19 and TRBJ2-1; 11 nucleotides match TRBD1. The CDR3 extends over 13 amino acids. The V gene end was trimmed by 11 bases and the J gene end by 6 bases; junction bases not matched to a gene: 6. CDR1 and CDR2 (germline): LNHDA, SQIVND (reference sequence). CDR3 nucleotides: TGTGCCGCCGGGACAGGGGGTGTCAATGAGCAGTTCTTC. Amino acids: CAAGTGGVNEQFF.

For the CDR3, the DNA is TGTGCCAGCAGTACAGGGGTCCTCTCTGGAAACACCATATATTTT. Its translation: CASSTGVLSGNTIYF. The chain uses TRBV7-8 and TRBJ1-3; 7 nucleotides match TRBD1. Per germline, CDR1 SGHVS and CDR2 FQNEAQ. This CDR3 region has 15 residues. The ends lost 6 bases at V and 0 bases at J; junction bases unmatched: 5.

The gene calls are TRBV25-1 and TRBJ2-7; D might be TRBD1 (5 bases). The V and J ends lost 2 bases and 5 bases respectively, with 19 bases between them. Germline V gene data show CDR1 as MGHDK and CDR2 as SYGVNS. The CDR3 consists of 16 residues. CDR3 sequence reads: CASSETWRQTANEQYF. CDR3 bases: TGTGCCAGCAGTGAAACCTGGCGACAGACGGCTAACGAGCAGTACTTC.

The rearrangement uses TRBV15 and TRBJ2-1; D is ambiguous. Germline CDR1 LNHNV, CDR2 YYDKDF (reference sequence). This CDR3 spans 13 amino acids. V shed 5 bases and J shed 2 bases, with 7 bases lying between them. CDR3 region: CATSYPAYNEQFF. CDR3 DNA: TGTGCCACCAGCTATCCGGCCTACAATGAGCAGTTCTTC.

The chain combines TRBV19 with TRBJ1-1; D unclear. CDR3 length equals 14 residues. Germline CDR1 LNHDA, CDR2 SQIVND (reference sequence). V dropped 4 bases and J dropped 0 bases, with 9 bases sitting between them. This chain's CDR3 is CASSRDNMNTEAFF. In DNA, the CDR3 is TGTGCCAGTAGTAGAGACAACATGAACACTGAAGCTTTCTTT.

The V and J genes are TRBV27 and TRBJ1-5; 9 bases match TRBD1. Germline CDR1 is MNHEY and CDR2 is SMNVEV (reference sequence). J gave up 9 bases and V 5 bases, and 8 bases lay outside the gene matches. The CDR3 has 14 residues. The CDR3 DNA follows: TGTGCCAGCAGTCCGGGACAGGGTTTTGGGCCCCAGCATTTT. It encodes CASSPGQGFGPQHF.

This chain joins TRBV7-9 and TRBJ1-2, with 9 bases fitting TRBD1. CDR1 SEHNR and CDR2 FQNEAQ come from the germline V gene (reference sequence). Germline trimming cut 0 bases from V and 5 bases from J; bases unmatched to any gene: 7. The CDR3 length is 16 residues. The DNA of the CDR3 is TGTGCCAGCAGCTTAGCGTGGACAGGGGATGGATATGGCTACACCTTC. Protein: CASSLAWTGDGYGYTF.

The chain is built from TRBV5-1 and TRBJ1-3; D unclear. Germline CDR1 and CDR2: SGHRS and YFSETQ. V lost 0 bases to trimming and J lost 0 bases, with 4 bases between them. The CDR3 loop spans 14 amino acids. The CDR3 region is CASSLGLSGNTIYF. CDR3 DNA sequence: TGCGCCAGCAGCTTGGGTCTCTCTGGAAACACCATATATTTT.

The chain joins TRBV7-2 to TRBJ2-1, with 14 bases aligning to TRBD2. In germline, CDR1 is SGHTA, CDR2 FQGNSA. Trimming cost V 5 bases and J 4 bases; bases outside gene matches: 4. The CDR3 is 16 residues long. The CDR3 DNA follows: TGTGCCAGCAGCCTCCGGACTAGCGGGGGGTACAATGAGCAGTTCTTC. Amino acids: CASSLRTSGGYNEQFF. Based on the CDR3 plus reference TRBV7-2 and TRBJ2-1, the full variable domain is GAGVSQSPSNKVTEKGKDVELRCDPISGHTALYWYRQSLGQGLEFLIYFQGNSAPDKSGLPSDRFSAERTGGSVSTLTIQRTQQEDSAVYLCASSLRTSGGYNEQFFGPGTRLTVL.